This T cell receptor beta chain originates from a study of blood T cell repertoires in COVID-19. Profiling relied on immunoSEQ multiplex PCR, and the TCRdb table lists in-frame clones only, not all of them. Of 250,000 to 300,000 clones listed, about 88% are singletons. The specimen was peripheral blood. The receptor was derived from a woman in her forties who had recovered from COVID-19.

The CDR3, as DNA: TGTGCCAGCAGCCCAGGACTGGCTTGGGGTGAGACCCAGTACTTC. Amino acids: CASSPGLAWGETQYF. This chain uses TRBV11-3 with TRBJ2-5; possibly TRBD2 for D (5 bases). V lost 5 bases to trimming and J lost 5 bases, with 18 bases between them. The germline V gene encodes CDR1 SGHNT and CDR2 YENEEA. The CDR3 spans 15 residues.